A single sample is the source of the 25 T cell receptor beta chains below, sequenced in a study of CD8 T cells in ankylosing spondylitis. Using its own MiXCR run on the 5' RACE reads, TCRdb lists one record per CDR3 protein. Of fewer than 650,000 distinct CDR3 sequences listed, about an eighth are singletons. The antigens of these receptors remain unknown. Study-wide results and limits: A motif in TCR beta, a set of under ten highly homologous variants, appeared characteristic of ankylosing spondylitis blood.

Input material: blood, either unsorted or a sorted T cell fraction (not recorded which). All receptors come from a male donor with ankylosing spondylitis.

The chain recombines TRBV19 with TRBJ2-1; 12 nucleotides line up with TRBD2. CDR1 and CDR2 from the germline V gene are LNHDA and SQIVND (reference sequence). The CDR3 runs to 16 residues. V trimming: 7 bases; J trimming: 9 bases; junction bases outside the gene matches: 13. The CDR3 protein is CASMLLAGGPGVEQFF. In nucleotides, the CDR3 is TGTGCCAGTATGCTCCTAGCGGGAGGGCCAGGGGTTGAGCAGTTCTTC. The full variable domain, completed using reference TRBV19 and TRBJ2-1, is DGGITQSPKYLFRKEGQNVTLSCEQNLNHDAMYWYRQDPGQGLRLIYYSQIVNDFQKGDIAEGYSVSREKKESFPLTVTSAQKNPTAFYLCASMLLAGGPGVEQFFGPGTRLTVL.

The sample holds many counts of this clonotype. The J gene is TRBJ2-2, the V gene TRBV6-5; no clear D. Germline CDR1 is MNHEY and CDR2 is SVGAGI. The CDR3 sequence is 14 residues long. Trimming took 2 bases from V and 5 from J, leaving 9 bases between them. The CDR3 sequence is CASSYLPVTGELFF. DNA of the CDR3: TGTGCCAGCAGTTACCTCCCAGTAACCGGGGAGCTGTTTTTT.

This clonotype was recorded at least ten times. The gene calls are TRBV5-1 and TRBJ2-5; D is unclear. Germline CDR1 is SGHRS and CDR2 is YFSETQ. Trimming removed 3 bases at V and 5 bases at J, with 11 bases between. The CDR3 extends over 13 amino acids. Written as DNA, the CDR3 is TGCGCCAGCAGCTCACAAGGGTGGGAGACCCAGTACTTC. This gives the protein CASSSQGWETQYF.

The chain recombines TRBV12-3 or TRBV12-4 with TRBJ2-7; 13 bases match TRBD2. Trimming took 6 bases from V and 6 from J; bases not matched to a gene: 11. The length of the CDR3 is 16 residues. CDR3 region: CASSPGLAGPPGEQYF. CDR3 coding DNA: TGTGCCAGCAGCCCGGGACTAGCGGGACCCCCCGGCGAGCAGTACTTC.

The rearrangement links TRBV5-1 to TRBJ2-5, with 12 bases lining up with TRBD2. The length of the CDR3 is 13 residues. V lost 7 bases, J lost 3 bases, and 1 base stayed unmatched. Germline-derived CDR1 and CDR2 are SGHRS and YFSETQ. CDR3 coding DNA: TGCGCCAGCCGGACTAGCGGGGAAGAGACCCAGTACTTC. Encoded protein: CASRTSGEETQYF.

This clonotype showed up just a few times. This chain connects TRBV2 to TRBJ2-1, with 8 positions matching TRBD2. The V gene end was trimmed by 5 bases and the J gene end by 5 bases; junction bases not matched to a gene: 8. Per germline, CDR1 SNHLY and CDR2 FYNNEI. The CDR3 has 15 residues. The CDR3 region has the DNA TGTGCCAGCAGTATCCAGCGGGAGTCAAACAATGAGCAGTTCTTC. Protein: CASSIQRESNNEQFF.

This sequence joins TRBV5-5 and TRBJ1-2; 9 bases are a match to TRBD1. V lost 5 bases and J lost 1; bases outside the gene matches: 12. The CDR3 runs 17 residues. The germline CDR1 and CDR2 sequences are SGHKS and YYEKEE (reference sequence). DNA for the CDR3: TGTGCCAGCAGTCCATCCGGGGGACAGGGACTTAACTATGGCTACACCTTC. It codes for CASSPSGGQGLNYGYTF.

The rearrangement uses TRBV20-1 and TRBJ2-3; TRBD2 matches 9 bases. The CDR3 is 14 residues long. The V segment lost 5 bases and the J segment 3 bases; nucleotides outside the gene matches: 6. Germline V gene lookup returns CDR1 DFQATT and CDR2 SNEGSKA (reference sequence). The CDR3 sequence: CSAVAGGGTDTQYF. The DNA for the CDR3 is TGCAGTGCTGTGGCGGGAGGGGGTACAGATACGCAGTATTTT.

CDR3 DNA sequence: TGTGCCAGCACCCTCTCTGGGCTAGCGGCATACAATGAGCAGTTCTTC. It is translated as CASTLSGLAAYNEQFF. The chain has TRBV28 and TRBJ2-1; 7 bases map to TRBD2. The germline CDR1 and CDR2 sequences are MDHEN and SYDVKM. V shed 7 bases, J shed 4 bases, and the junction held 13 bases outside the gene matches. The CDR3 runs 16 residues.

This clonotype occurred a few times. The chain joins TRBV4-1 to TRBJ2-1; D remains ambiguous. Germline V gives CDR1 MGHRA, CDR2 YSYEKL. Trimming left V 3 bases short and J 6 bases short, with 12 bases between. The CDR3 extends over 14 amino acids. CDR3 in DNA: TGCGCCAGCAGCCAGGTCGACCGTAGCAATGAGCAGTTCTTC. It codes for CASSQVDRSNEQFF.

V and J are TRBV3-1 and TRBJ2-3; no clear D gene. Trimming cost V 3 bases and J 2 bases, with 12 bases left between them. CDR1 LGHDT and CDR2 YNNKEL come from the germline V gene (reference sequence). The CDR3 is made up of 15 amino acids. The chain's CDR3 is CASSQAAENTDTQYF. The CDR3 DNA sequence: TGTGCCAGCAGCCAGGCCGCGGAGAACACAGATACGCAGTATTTT.

This chain connects TRBV4-1 to TRBJ2-1; D is uncertain. This CDR3 spans 15 amino acids. V shed 0 bases and J shed 10 bases, with 16 bases lying between them. The germline V gene encodes CDR1 MGHRA and CDR2 YSYEKL. CDR3 residues: CASSQDISLPREQFF. In DNA form, the CDR3 reads TGCGCCAGCAGCCAAGATATTAGCCTTCCGAGGGAGCAGTTCTTC.

The V call is TRBV24-1, the J call TRBJ2-5, with D perhaps matching TRBD2 (6 bases). This CDR3 region has 15 residues. Germline assignment: CDR1 KGHDR and CDR2 SFDVKD. The V end was cut by 2 bases, the J end by 2 bases, with 11 bases between. CDR3: CATSDYFGGQETQYF. CDR3 coding DNA: TGTGCCACCAGTGATTACTTCGGAGGGCAAGAGACCCAGTACTTC.

Here the CDR3 reads CASSQTRSSYEQYF. The DNA of the CDR3 is TGTGCCAGCAGCCAGACAAGGAGCTCCTACGAGCAGTACTTC. The V and J genes are TRBV3-1 and TRBJ2-7; D unclear. Germline V gene lookup returns CDR1 LGHDT and CDR2 YNNKEL (reference sequence). This CDR3 contains 14 residues. Trimming took 3 bases from V and 0 from J, leaving 9 bases between them.

This clonotype showed up just a few times. The chain combines TRBV5-1 with TRBJ2-3; D call uncertain. V was clipped by 4 bases and J by 5 bases, with 14 bases between them. Germline V gene lookup returns CDR1 SGHRS and CDR2 YFSETQ. The length of the CDR3 is 14 residues. CDR3 protein: CASSLTESKDTQYF. CDR3 coding DNA: TGCGCCAGCAGCCTGACCGAGAGTAAAGATACGCAGTATTTT. The full variable domain, its missing parts supplied by reference TRBV5-1 and TRBJ2-3, is KAGVTQTPRYLIKTRGQQVTLSCSPISGHRSVSWYQQTPGQGLQFLFEYFSETQRNKGNFPGRFSGRQFSNSRSEMNVSTLELGDSALYLCASSLTESKDTQYFGPGTRLTVL.

This clonotype was recorded many times. The chain employs TRBV6-2 or TRBV6-3 and TRBJ1-1, with 7 nucleotides matching TRBD1. Germline V gene sequence: CDR1 MNHEY, CDR2 SVGEGT. J gave up 0 bases and V 5 bases, and 12 bases lay outside the gene matches. This CDR3 contains 17 residues. The CDR3 loop is CASSAPGTDFMNTEAFF. For the CDR3, the DNA is TGTGCCAGCAGTGCCCCCGGGACAGACTTCATGAACACTGAAGCTTTCTTT.

This clonotype occurred many times. The gene calls are TRBV12-3 or TRBV12-4 and TRBJ2-7; D remains ambiguous. With 4 bases removed from V and 2 bases from J, the gap between germline ends came to 12 bases. The CDR3 sequence is 14 residues long. CDR3 in DNA: TGTGCCAGCAGTTCCGGCAGCCTTCCCTACGAGCAGTACTTC. The encoded protein is CASSSGSLPYEQYF.

The chain carries TRBV12-3 or TRBV12-4 and TRBJ2-7, with 9 positions matching TRBD2. This CDR3 comprises 15 residues. J was trimmed by 3 bases and V by 3 bases; bases with no gene match: 6. Written as DNA, the CDR3 is TGTGCCAGCAGTTTGTTGCGGGAGGGATTCTACGAGCAGTACTTC. This encodes CASSLLREGFYEQYF.

The rearrangement links TRBV3-1 to TRBJ2-3; TRBD2 matches at 9 bases. The CDR3 runs to 14 residues. With V trimmed by 3 bases and J by 4 bases, 2 bases remained unmatched. The germline gives CDR1 LGHDT, CDR2 YNNKEL (reference sequence). CDR3 bases: TGTGCCAGCAGCCAGGGACTAGCATCAGATACGCAGTATTTT. Its protein product is CASSQGLASDTQYF.

The chain carries TRBV19 and TRBJ1-1; 9 nucleotides align to TRBD1. CDR1 is LNHDA, CDR2 SQIVND, per germline (reference sequence). This CDR3 is built from 12 residues. Trimming at V came to 8 bases and at J to 6 bases, leaving 4 bases not matched to a gene. CDR3 sequence: CASRDRVSEAFF. In DNA form, the CDR3 reads TGTGCCAGTCGGGACAGGGTTTCTGAAGCTTTCTTT.

The chain has TRBV11-3 and TRBJ2-3; D is unclear. V lost 1 base and J 1 base, leaving 15 bases between the germline ends. The CDR3 is 17 residues long. CDR1 and CDR2 from the germline V gene are SGHNT and YENEEA. The CDR3 is CASSLGGEVLGTDTQYF. In DNA, the CDR3 is TGTGCCAGCAGCTTAGGGGGTGAGGTCCTCGGCACAGATACGCAGTATTTT.

This clonotype came up many times. This chain uses TRBV29-1 with TRBJ2-7; D perhaps matches TRBD2 (5 bases). Trimming removed 4 bases at V and 1 base at J, with 8 bases between. The germline gives CDR1 SQVTM, CDR2 ANQGSEA. The CDR3 totals 12 residues. CDR3 DNA: TGCAGCGTTGTGAGCGGTTCCTACGAGCAGTACTTC. Protein sequence: CSVVSGSYEQYF.

This chain connects TRBV10-3 to TRBJ2-1, with TRBD2 matching over 11 bases. CDR3 length equals 14 residues. V was clipped by 3 bases and J by 8 bases; unmatched bases: 3. Germline CDR1 is ENHRY and CDR2 is SYGVKD. The CDR3 protein is CAISDGLAGDEQFF. The CDR3 DNA sequence: TGTGCCATCAGTGACGGACTAGCGGGCGATGAGCAGTTCTTC.

This clonotype was recorded at least ten times. This sequence joins TRBV2 and TRBJ2-1, with 7 bases aligning to TRBD2. The germline V gene encodes CDR1 SNHLY and CDR2 FYNNEI. V was pared by 6 bases and J by 7 bases, with 12 bases of the junction left unmatched. This CDR3 has 15 amino acids. The CDR3 DNA reads TGTGCCAGCAGGCTGACTAGCCAATTGACAAATGAGCAGTTCTTC. It codes for CASRLTSQLTNEQFF.

This clonotype showed up just a few times. The chain links TRBV16 to TRBJ2-3; D possibly matches TRBD1 or TRBD2 (5 bases each). CDR1 is KGHSY, CDR2 FQNENV, per germline. V was pared by 4 bases and J by 6 bases, with 11 bases between. The CDR3 totals 13 residues. The CDR3 spells CASSPYGDDTQYF. DNA of the CDR3: TGTGCCAGCAGCCCCTACGGGGACGATACGCAGTATTTT.